Listed below are T cell receptor beta chains from one sample, sequenced in a study of cytomegalovirus exposure and HLA in healthy donors. Only in-frame clones appear in the TCRdb table, and some are missing; sequencing was by immunoSEQ multiplex PCR. The sample holds approximately 150,000 clones, about 69% seen once. Material: PBMCs. Receptors originate from a human donor in good health. Each CDR3 is given with its conserved first and last residue. D genes are given only for firm matches. Clone size is stated in some rows and not others, as once, few, many or a class when expanded.

j_gene	d_gene	abundance	v_gene	CDR3aa	CDR3nt
TRBJ1-1	NA	few	TRBV5-1	CASSFGAGDTEAFF	TGCGCCAGCAGCTTTGGGGCGGGGGACACTGAAGCTTTCTTT
TRBJ1-5	TRBD1	few	TRBV7-8	CASSPDRNQPQHF	TGTGCCAGCAGCCCGGACAGGAATCAGCCCCAGCATTTT
TRBJ1-5	NA	NA	TRBV4-1	CASSQQEGGQPQHF	TGCGCCAGCAGCCAGCAAGAGGGAGGTCAGCCCCAGCATTTT
TRBJ1-2	TRBD1	NA	TRBV2	CASLRQGDGGYTF	TGTGCCAGCCTCCGACAGGGTGATGGTGGCTACACCTTC
TRBJ2-1	NA	NA	TRBV2	CASSFKDGGVDNEQFF	TGTGCCAGCAGTTTCAAGGACGGGGGAGTTGACAATGAGCAGTTCTTC
TRBJ2-7	TRBD1	NA	TRBV7-2	CASSANHWTGGNYEQYF	TGTGCCAGCAGCGCAAACCACTGGACAGGGGGCAACTACGAGCAGTACTTC
TRBJ1-1	NA	few	TRBV7-3	CASSPQGFGTEAFF	TGTGCCAGCAGCCCGCAGGGGTTCGGGACTGAAGCTTTCTTT
TRBJ2-3	TRBD2	NA	TRBV7-9	CASSPPLAGGRGTDTQYF	TGTGCCAGCAGCCCCCCCCTAGCGGGGGGGCGTGGCACAGATACGCAGTATTTT
TRBJ1-2	NA	NA	TRBV29-1	CSGTLSDANYGYTF	TGCAGCGGGACTTTATCGGACGCTAACTATGGCTACACCTTC
TRBJ2-2	NA	NA	TRBV25-1	CASSDPGSTGELFF	TGTGCCAGCAGTGACCCAGGGTCCACCGGGGAGCTGTTTTTT
TRBJ1-2	NA	few	TRBV7-9	CASSHHRSGYTF	TGTGCCAGCAGCCACCATCGGAGTGGCTACACCTTC
TRBJ1-1	TRBD1	NA	TRBV7-3	CASSPGQGETEAFF	TGTGCCAGCAGCCCGGGACAGGGGGAAACTGAAGCTTTCTTT
TRBJ1-5	TRBD1	NA	TRBV2	CASSDWTGENQPQHF	TGTGCCAGCAGTGATTGGACAGGGGAGAATCAGCCCCAGCATTTT
TRBJ2-7	NA	NA	TRBV10-3	CAIRKEVGTGLVYEQYF	TGTGCCATCAGGAAGGAAGTCGGAACAGGGCTTGTCTACGAGCAGTACTTC
TRBJ1-2	TRBD1	NA	TRBV18	CASSRDSQSYGYTF	TGTGCCAGCTCACGGGACAGCCAATCCTATGGCTACACCTTC
TRBJ1-1	NA	NA	TRBV7-2	CASSLAVWPEAFF	TGTGCCAGCAGCTTAGCGGTGTGGCCTGAAGCTTTCTTT
TRBJ2-1	TRBD2	NA	TRBV5-4	CASSFGTSSYNEQFF	TGTGCCAGCAGCTTCGGGACTAGCTCCTACAATGAGCAGTTCTTC
TRBJ1-4	TRBD1	NA	TRBV30	CAWSSGQGAVRTNEKLFF	TGTGCCTGGAGTAGTGGACAGGGGGCGGTACGAACTAATGAAAAACTGTTTTTT
TRBJ1-1	TRBD1	NA	TRBV7-9	CASSPRGGSGTEAFF	TGTGCCAGCAGCCCACGAGGGGGCTCGGGCACTGAAGCTTTCTTT
TRBJ1-4	NA	NA	TRBV18	CASSPEMATNEKLFF	TGTGCCAGCTCCCCCGAGATGGCAACTAATGAAAAACTGTTTTTT
TRBJ2-7	TRBD1	NA	TRBV25-1	CAARGRDEQYF	TGTGCAGCGAGGGGGCGAGACGAGCAGTACTTC
TRBJ2-2	TRBD1	few	TRBV6-1	CASTEGTGNTGELFF	TGTGCCAGCACCGAGGGGACAGGGAACACCGGGGAGCTGTTTTTT
TRBJ2-3	TRBD2	NA	TRBV7-9	CASSSRSSGVTDTQYF	TGTGCCAGCAGCTCCCGGTCTAGCGGGGTTACAGATACGCAGTATTTT
TRBJ2-3	TRBD1	NA	TRBV5-4	CASSMGQASTDTQYF	TGTGCCAGCAGCATGGGACAGGCCAGCACAGATACGCAGTATTTT
TRBJ2-1	NA	few	TRBV25-1	CASSESNTESSYNEQFF	TGTGCCAGCAGTGAATCAAACACAGAGAGCTCCTACAATGAGCAGTTCTTC
TRBJ2-2	TRBD2	NA	TRBV19	CASAPGLARLMTGELFF	TGTGCCAGTGCCCCGGGACTAGCGCGGCTAATGACCGGGGAGCTGTTTTTT
TRBJ1-6	TRBD1	NA	TRBV7-6	CASSHRGRNSPLHF	TGTGCCAGCAGCCACAGGGGACGTAATTCACCCCTCCACTTT
TRBJ1-1	NA	NA	TRBV19	CASSIFGANTEAFF	TGTGCCAGTAGTATATTTGGAGCGAACACTGAAGCTTTCTTT
TRBJ1-3	NA	NA	TRBV6-6	CASSYSERSGNTIYF	TGTGCCAGCAGTTACTCGGAGCGCTCTGGAAACACCATATATTTT
TRBJ2-1	TRBD2	NA	TRBV7-9	CASSYLLASSYNEQFF	TGTGCCAGCAGCTATTTACTAGCGAGCTCCTACAATGAGCAGTTCTTC
TRBJ1-2	NA	NA	TRBV30	CAWTQGSYGYTF	TGTGCCTGGACCCAGGGTTCCTATGGCTATACCTTC
TRBJ1-6	NA	NA	TRBV11-2	CASSLGWAPLHF	TGTGCCAGCAGCCTCGGCTGGGCCCCGCTCCACTTT
TRBJ2-5	TRBD2	NA	TRBV11-3	CASSLERTSGQETQYF	TGTGCCAGCAGCTTAGAGAGAACTAGCGGGCAAGAGACCCAGTACTTC
TRBJ2-3	NA	NA	TRBV11-2	CASSLDRTDTQYF	TGTGCCAGCAGCTTAGATCGGACAGATACGCAGTATTTT
TRBJ2-1	TRBD2	NA	TRBV11-3	CASSQRGGTNEQFF	TGTGCCAGCAGCCAGCGGGGGGGGACCAATGAGCAGTTCTTC
TRBJ2-5	NA	NA	TRBV19	CASSTGRVETQYF	TGTGCCAGTAGTACGGGCAGGGTGGAGACCCAGTACTTC
TRBJ1-3	TRBD1	NA	TRBV7-9	CASSFSDRAGNTIYF	TGTGCCAGCAGCTTCTCGGACAGGGCCGGAAACACCATATATTTT
TRBJ1-2	NA	NA	TRBV19	CASSMVGTQGYGYTF	TGTGCCAGTAGTATGGTTGGGACACAGGGCTATGGCTACACCTTC
TRBJ1-1	NA	NA	TRBV7-3	CASSLSRTPEAFF	TGTGCCAGCAGCCTGAGTCGGACTCCAGAAGCTTTCTTT